These 24 T cell receptor beta chains were all obtained from the same sample, sequenced in a study of cytomegalovirus exposure and HLA in healthy donors. The PCR made use of 60 Vbeta and 13 Jbeta primers. Method: immunoSEQ multiplex PCR; TCRdb's copy keeps in-frame clones and lacks some. The sample carries over 150,000 clones, around 80% recorded once. What was sequenced was PBMCs. The receptors shown here come from a man aged 30-40 years in good health and CMV-seropositive.

The CDR3 DNA follows: TGTGCCAGCAGTTTAACCCCCCCCGTGTTACATAGCAATCAGCCCCAGCATTTT. The encoded protein is CASSLTPPVLHSNQPQHF. The genes are TRBV27 and TRBJ1-5; D unclear. The length of the CDR3 is 18 residues. Per the germline V gene, CDR1 is MNHEY and CDR2 is SMNVEV (reference sequence). The V end was cut by 2 bases, the J end by 0 bases, with 17 bases between.

This chain connects TRBV11-1 to TRBJ2-5, with D perhaps TRBD1 (6 bases). Germline V CDR1 and CDR2: SGHAT, FQDESV (reference sequence). V was cut by 7 bases and J by 1 base, with 16 bases left in between. The CDR3 runs 15 residues. The CDR3 DNA reads as TGTGCCAGCACCAAAGGGACATGGGGCCAAGAGACCCAGTACTTC. Amino acid sequence: CASTKGTWGQETQYF.

The J gene is TRBJ2-7, the V gene TRBV6-1; 8 positions match TRBD2. Germline trimming cut 3 bases from V and 0 bases from J; bases unmatched to any gene: 4. This CDR3 has 15 amino acids. Germline CDR1 MNHNS, CDR2 SASEGT. CDR3 region: CASSDKREFSYEQYF. The CDR3 DNA is TGTGCCAGCAGTGATAAGCGGGAGTTCTCCTACGAGCAGTACTTC.

The chain carries TRBV28 and TRBJ1-3; D possibly corresponds to TRBD1 (5 bases). The CDR3 sequence is 15 residues long. Trimming left V 8 bases short and J 0 bases short, with 14 bases between. Germline CDR1 and CDR2: MDHEN and SYDVKM. The CDR3 sequence is CASRNGGGSGNTIYF. CDR3 sequence (DNA): TGTGCCAGCCGAAATGGCGGGGGCTCTGGAAACACCATATATTTT.

This chain connects TRBV28 to TRBJ1-1, with D possibly being TRBD1 (5 bases). From germline, CDR1 is MDHEN and CDR2 SYDVKM. The length of the CDR3 is 12 residues. V was pared by 2 bases and J by 8 bases, with 9 bases between. The CDR3 here is CASSLAGLEAFF. The CDR3, as DNA: TGTGCCAGCAGTTTAGCGGGGCTGGAAGCTTTCTTT.

V usage is TRBV6-5 and J usage is TRBJ2-1; 10 bases agree with TRBD2. CDR3 size: 16 residues. Losses at the gene ends were 2 bases for V and 8 bases for J; bases not matched to a gene: 9. The V gene's germline CDR1 is MNHEY and CDR2 SVGAGI. CDR3 coding DNA: TGTGCCAGCAGTTACCCAGCGGGAGGGCCTCTGGATGAGCAGTTCTTC. Protein sequence: CASSYPAGGPLDEQFF.

CDR3 residues: CASSTSTGNYEQYF. The DNA for the CDR3 is TGTGCCAGCAGCACCTCAACAGGGAACTACGAGCAGTACTTC. The V and J genes are TRBV7-2 and TRBJ2-7; D is perhaps TRBD1 (6 bases). V lost 5 bases and J 3 bases, leaving 14 bases between the germline ends. CDR1 is SGHTA, CDR2 FQGNSA, per germline. The CDR3 has 14 residues.

This chain links TRBV27 with TRBJ2-1; 7 positions match TRBD2. Germline values: CDR1 MNHEY, CDR2 SMNVEV (reference sequence). This CDR3 region has 14 residues. V dropped 0 bases and J dropped 9; count of bases not matched to a gene: 5. The CDR3 DNA reads TGTGCCAGCAGTTTATCGGGGGGGTGGAGTGAGCAGTTCTTC. It encodes CASSLSGGWSEQFF.

The V and J genes are TRBV7-3 and TRBJ2-6; the match to TRBD1 covers 7 bases. Germline lookup yields CDR1 SGHTA and CDR2 FQGTGA. With 5 bases clipped from V and 1 base from J, the junction kept 5 bases outside the gene matches. CDR3 length equals 16 residues. The CDR3 region has the DNA TGTGCCAGCAGCACCGGGACAGCGTCTGGGGCCAACGTCCTGACTTTC. Amino acids: CASSTGTASGANVLTF.

This sequence joins TRBV5-1 and TRBJ2-7; 12 nucleotides line up with TRBD2. CDR3 length: 19 residues. J lost 6 bases, V lost 3 bases, and 19 bases had no gene match. Germline-derived CDR1 and CDR2 are SGHRS and YFSETQ. This chain's CDR3 is CASSSADGTSGHPPPEQYF. CDR3 nucleotide sequence: TGCGCCAGCAGCTCCGCAGACGGGACTAGCGGGCATCCCCCCCCCGAGCAGTACTTC.

The rearrangement uses TRBV19 and TRBJ2-6, with a tentative D call TRBD1 (6 bases). The CDR3 contains 15 residues. CDR1 LNHDA and CDR2 SQIVND come from the germline V gene (reference sequence). V dropped 3 bases and J dropped 4 bases, with 10 bases sitting between them. CDR3 sequence (DNA): TGTGCCAGTAGTATCTACAGGGCCGGGGCCAACGTCCTGACTTTC. It translates to CASSIYRAGANVLTF.

This sequence joins TRBV6-5 and TRBJ2-7, with D possibly TRBD2 on 6 matching bases. Trimming removed 6 bases from V and 3 bases from J, with 12 bases in between. The CDR3 is 13 amino acids. Germline-derived CDR1 and CDR2 are MNHEY and SVGAGI. The CDR3, as DNA: TGTGCCAGCAGCACGGGAGCGAGCTACGAGCAGTACTTC. Encoded protein: CASSTGASYEQYF.

This clone was picked up one time. The gene calls are TRBV11-2 and TRBJ1-5; D gene uncertain. CDR1 and CDR2 (germline): SGHAT, FQNNGV. V was cut by 1 base and J by 2 bases, with 9 bases left in between. CDR3 length: 15 amino acids. The CDR3 DNA reads as TGTGCCAGCAGCTTAGCCGGTTTCGGCAATCAGCCCCAGCATTTT. It is translated as CASSLAGFGNQPQHF.

The chain carries TRBV7-9 and TRBJ1-4, with 9 bases aligning to TRBD1. The CDR3 is made up of 14 amino acids. J gave up 12 bases and V 5 bases, and 10 bases lay outside the gene matches. Germline loops: CDR1 SEHNR, CDR2 FQNEAQ (reference sequence). CDR3 nucleotide sequence: TGTGCCAGCAGCCTCGGGACAGGGAGTTGTCAACTGTTTTTT. It is translated as CASSLGTGSCQLFF.

Details on this clone: At one end the junction does not follow the germline gene, possibly because of a read error. Other DNA sequences in this specimen translate into the identical CDR3. The chain employs TRBV7-9 and TRBJ1-4, with a tentative D call TRBD1 (6 bases). The CDR3 has 15 residues. Germline V gene lookup returns CDR1 SEHNR and CDR2 FQNEAQ (reference sequence). The CDR3 nucleotides are TGTGCCAGCAGCTCGAGGGGGTCGTCTAACGAAAAACTGTTTTTT. Translating gives CASSSRGSSNEKLFF. Full variable domain (rest looked up from reference TRBV7-9 and TRBJ1-4): DTGVSQNPRHKITKRGQNVTFRCDPISEHNRLYWYRQTLGQGPEFLTYFQNEAQLEKSRLLSDRFSAERPKGSFSTLEIQRTEQGDSAMYLCASSSRGSSNEKLFFGSGTQLSVL.

This chain connects TRBV5-1 to TRBJ1-1; tentatively, D is TRBD1 (5 bases). The CDR3 runs to 14 residues. The V gene's germline CDR1 is SGHRS and CDR2 YFSETQ. V dropped 4 bases and J dropped 3 bases, with 13 bases sitting between them. The CDR3 loop reads CASSLTGGDTEAFF. The CDR3 nucleotides read TGCGCCAGCAGCCTGACTGGGGGGGACACTGAAGCTTTCTTT.

This chain links TRBV28 with TRBJ2-5, with D possibly matching TRBD2 (7 bases). This CDR3 is 14 amino acids long. With 8 bases removed from V and 1 base from J, the gap between germline ends came to 14 bases. CDR1 and CDR2 from the germline V gene are MDHEN and SYDVKM. CDR3: CASGPRGAQETQYF. CDR3 bases: TGTGCCAGCGGACCCCGGGGGGCCCAAGAGACCCAGTACTTC.

This sequence joins TRBV6-6 and TRBJ1-3, with D hard to call. This CDR3 has 16 amino acids. The V gene's germline CDR1 is MNHNY and CDR2 SVGAGI (reference sequence). Deletions cut 2 bases from V and 0 bases from J, with 11 bases between. This chain's CDR3 is CASSYPAVVSGNTIYF. In nucleotides, the CDR3 is TGTGCCAGCAGTTACCCTGCGGTGGTCTCTGGAAACACCATATATTTT.

This chain uses TRBV19 with TRBJ2-2, with 9 bases that match TRBD2. The V gene's germline CDR1 is LNHDA and CDR2 SQIVND (reference sequence). The CDR3 length is 14 residues. V trimming: 6 bases; J trimming: 3 bases; junction bases outside the gene matches: 2. CDR3 region: CASRVAGDTGELFF. The CDR3 nucleotides are TGTGCCAGTAGAGTAGCGGGAGACACCGGGGAGCTGTTTTTT.

The chain employs TRBV29-1 and TRBJ2-7; the D gene is possibly TRBD1 (6 bases). With 0 bases removed from V and 3 bases from J, the gap between germline ends came to 15 bases. The V gene's germline CDR1 is SQVTM and CDR2 ANQGSEA. CDR3 length: 15 amino acids. The DNA of the CDR3 is TGCAGCGTTGAAGACCCACCGAAACAGGGCTACGAGCAGTACTTC. Residues: CSVEDPPKQGYEQYF.

V usage is TRBV5-1 and J usage is TRBJ2-1; 14 bases fit TRBD2. V trimming: 3 bases; J trimming: 3 bases; junction bases outside the gene matches: 11. CDR1 and CDR2 (germline): SGHRS, YFSETQ. The CDR3 has 19 amino acids. CDR3 sequence (DNA): TGCGCCAGCAGCTCCAGGATACCGGGACTAGCGGGAGTCTACAATGAGCAGTTCTTC. This translates into CASSSRIPGLAGVYNEQFF.

This clone was counted only a few times. The chain carries TRBV2 and TRBJ2-7, with unresolved D. Germline CDR1 SNHLY, CDR2 FYNNEI. The CDR3 contains 12 residues. Trimming took off 6 bases at V and 3 bases at J, with 9 bases between the two ends. This CDR3 reads CASSPQNYEQYF. The DNA of the CDR3 is TGTGCCAGCAGCCCCCAAAACTACGAGCAGTACTTC.

The chain links TRBV28 to TRBJ1-5; 8 nucleotides match TRBD1. The germline CDR1 and CDR2 sequences are MDHEN and SYDVKM. There are 14 residues in the CDR3. The ends lost 6 bases at V and 6 bases at J; junction bases unmatched: 7. This chain's CDR3 is CASRNTGGGQPQHF. The CDR3 DNA reads as TGTGCCAGCAGAAACACAGGGGGTGGTCAGCCCCAGCATTTT.

This clone was detected only once. This chain joins TRBV28 and TRBJ2-7, with D unresolved. V was cut by 2 bases and J by 4 bases, with 9 bases left in between. CDR1 and CDR2 (germline): MDHEN, SYDVKM. The CDR3 sequence is 13 residues long. CDR3 in amino acids: CASSLGSIYEQYF. The CDR3, as DNA: TGTGCCAGCAGTTTAGGTAGTATATACGAGCAGTACTTC.